This record concerns one T cell receptor (beta chain) sequence. Its antigen is undetermined. The CDR3 spans 17 residues. Germline lookup yields CDR1 MNHEY and CDR2 SMNVEV (reference sequence). V was clipped by 0 bases and J by 0 bases, with 14 bases between them. Libraries were prepared by immunoSEQ multiplex PCR; TCRdb keeps only in-frame clonotypes and omits some of them. The data hold around 2.1 million clones, with around 93% observed a single time. The sample belongs to a study of shared clonotypes between healthy human individuals. Study outcomes and limitations: Naive subsets usually exceeded memory subsets in estimated richness.

The naive CD8 subset, CD45RO-negative cells positively selected for CCR7, excluded terminally differentiated effector memory CD45RA+ cells. The sequence came from a young man in good health. Some clones in this sample may be carry-over from other donors' samples. Sequences were obtained from naive CD8+ T cells from PBMCs. V gene TRBV27 combines with J gene TRBJ1-2; the D gene is possibly TRBD1 (6 bases). The DNA for the CDR3 is TGTGCCAGCAGTTTATCTTCCGGGACACCAGCTAACTATGGCTACACCTTC. Translated, it gives CASSLSSGTPANYGYTF.